Listed here are 2 T cell receptor beta chains from one sample, sequenced in a study of control samples from healthy donors and cancer patients. The repertoire was sequenced with immunoSEQ multiplex PCR; TCRdb's copy has only in-frame clones and lacks some. The data contain 150,000 to 200,000 clones, 75% to 95% of them singletons. The sample was blood. The receptors were sampled from a woman aged 35 to 49 in good health.

The V call is TRBV6-5, the J call TRBJ1-1; no firm D call. Germline values: CDR1 MNHEY, CDR2 SVGAGI. CDR3 length: 13 amino acids. V dropped 5 bases and J dropped 4 bases, with 11 bases sitting between them. This chain's CDR3 is CASSLGRVTEAFF. The CDR3 nucleotides read TGTGCCAGCAGTCTAGGGAGGGTCACTGAAGCTTTCTTT.

The chain's CDR3 is CASSFPGGGEHTGELFF. The DNA for the CDR3 is TGTGCCAGCAGCTTCCCCGGCGGGGGGGAACACACCGGGGAGCTGTTTTTT. This chain connects TRBV11-2 to TRBJ2-2; 9 nucleotides align to TRBD2. CDR3 length equals 17 residues. Trimming at V came to 3 bases and at J to 3 bases, leaving 8 bases not matched to a gene. CDR1 is SGHAT and CDR2 is FQNNGV in the germline V gene.